The 11 T cell receptor beta chains presented below share a single source sample, sequenced in a study of control samples from healthy donors and cancer patients. Clones were sequenced by immunoSEQ multiplex PCR, and TCRdb holds only the in-frame ones, with some missing. The sample lists about 120,000 clones; just under 90% were seen once. The specimen sequenced was blood. The receptors here all came from a man younger than 45 in good health.

V is TRBV30 and J is TRBJ1-6, with D possibly TRBD1 on 5 matching bases. Germline CDR1 GTSNPN, CDR2 SVGIG (reference sequence). The CDR3 consists of 13 residues. Trimming stripped 3 bases from V and 5 bases from J, with 8 bases between. The CDR3 is CAWRGENNSPLHF. In nucleotides, the CDR3 is TGTGCCTGGAGGGGGGAGAATAATTCACCCCTCCACTTT.

This rearrangement joins TRBV3-1 (or the pseudogene TRBV3-2) to TRBJ1-2; D is uncertain. Trimming removed 2 bases at V and 7 bases at J, with 20 bases between. Germline CDR1 and CDR2: LGHDT and YNNKEL (reference sequence). The CDR3 loop spans 16 amino acids. CDR3 region: CASSQTTSGRSSGYTF. The CDR3 coding sequence is TGTGCCAGCAGCCAAACCACGAGTGGTCGATCGAGTGGCTACACCTTC.

The chain links TRBV24-1 to TRBJ1-1; 7 nucleotides agree with TRBD1. The CDR3 extends over 14 amino acids. The V and J ends lost 6 bases and 3 bases, in that order; junction bases with no gene match: 6. Germline V gene lookup returns CDR1 KGHDR and CDR2 SFDVKD. The CDR3 nucleotides read TGTGCCACCAGTCCCGCTGACAGGGACACTGAAGCTTTCTTT. Amino acid sequence: CATSPADRDTEAFF.

The J gene is TRBJ1-1, the V gene TRBV24-1; TRBD1 aligns across 12 bases. The CDR3 totals 16 residues. The J segment lost 5 bases and the V segment lost 2 bases, leaving 5 bases of the junction unmatched. CDR1 and CDR2 from the germline V gene are KGHDR and SFDVKD. In DNA form, the CDR3 reads TGTGCCACCAGTGATTCGGGACAGGGGGCTTATACTGAAGCTTTCTTT. This codes for CATSDSGQGAYTEAFF.

V and J are TRBV15 and TRBJ1-1; unclear D gene. The CDR3 sequence is 14 residues long. Germline-derived CDR1 and CDR2 are LNHNV and YYDKDF (reference sequence). The V end was cut by 0 bases, the J end by 2 bases, with 7 bases between. CDR3 sequence: CATSREMDNTEAFF. CDR3 bases: TGTGCCACCAGCAGAGAAATGGATAACACTGAAGCTTTCTTT.

The gene calls are TRBV11-2 and TRBJ1-1; D uncertain. Germline V gene lookup returns CDR1 SGHAT and CDR2 FQNNGV. The V end lost 4 bases, the J end lost 6 bases, and 15 bases lay between the germline ends. This CDR3 is built from 14 residues. In DNA, the CDR3 is TGTGCCAGCAGCTCCCCTGGGCGCGTTTCTGAAGCTTTCTTT. This translates into CASSSPGRVSEAFF.

This clone has more than one count but fewer than ten. The chain employs TRBV30 and TRBJ2-3, with 7 positions matching TRBD1. The CDR3 spans 15 residues. The germline gives CDR1 GTSNPN, CDR2 SVGIG (reference sequence). Trimming at V came to 2 bases and at J to 1 base, leaving 6 bases not matched to a gene. The CDR3 DNA reads TGTGCCTGGAGTACCGGACAGGAGGGCACAGATACGCAGTATTTT. Amino acid sequence: CAWSTGQEGTDTQYF.

This clone has only one observation. The chain uses TRBV7-2 and TRBJ1-2; the match to TRBD1 covers 8 bases. Per germline, CDR1 SGHTA and CDR2 FQGNSA. V shed 3 bases and J 7 bases; nucleotides not matched to a gene: 7. The CDR3 extends over 14 amino acids. Written as DNA, the CDR3 is TGTGCCAGCAGCTTGGCAGGGGGCGCGAGTGGCTACACCTTC. This gives the protein CASSLAGGASGYTF.

V and J are TRBV28 and TRBJ1-5; D perhaps matches TRBD1 (5 bases). Germline lookup yields CDR1 MDHEN and CDR2 SYDVKM. The germline V and J ends were trimmed by 5 bases and 2 bases, with 13 bases remaining between them. This CDR3 has 15 amino acids. The CDR3, as DNA: TGTGCCAGCAGTATTACAGGTTCCGGCAATCAGCCCCAGCATTTT. This translates into CASSITGSGNQPQHF.

This clone has only a few counts. J is TRBJ1-6 and V is TRBV2, with D unclear. The CDR3 has 15 residues. From germline, CDR1 is SNHLY and CDR2 FYNNEI. Trimming shortened V by 4 bases and J by 10 bases, and 17 bases separated the two germline ends. The CDR3 nucleotides are TGTGCCAGCAGTGGAGTCGAGGCTTTCAGCTCACCCCTCCACTTT. Amino acid sequence: CASSGVEAFSSPLHF.

The chain links TRBV4-1 to TRBJ1-5; a possible D gene is TRBD1 (5 bases). The ends were cut back, 3 bases at V and 7 bases at J, with 25 bases in the middle. Germline V lookup: CDR1 MGHRA, CDR2 YSYEKL. The length of the CDR3 is 18 residues. This chain's CDR3 is CASSQEEPGTSLGQPQHF. DNA for the CDR3: TGCGCCAGCAGCCAGGAAGAACCCGGGACGTCCCTCGGACAGCCCCAGCATTTT.